This section outlines one TCR beta chain sequence together with its context. Its antigen is not identified. This entry belongs to a study of siplizumab effects on memory and regulatory T cells. The germline CDR1 and CDR2 sequences are MDHEN and SYDVKM. The length of the CDR3 is 15 residues. The V segment lost 2 bases and the J segment 2 bases; nucleotides outside the gene matches: 6. The repertoire was sequenced with immunoSEQ multiplex PCR; TCRdb's copy has only in-frame clones and lacks some. Of about 80,000 clones listed, 85% to 95% are singletons. Study observations and caveats: Naive-or-memory phenotypes were unassignable for roughly 80-97% of proliferating CD4+ or CD8+ clones.

This TCR was recovered from a human donor in good health. Sequencing input: CD8+ T cells sorted from blood. The chain recombines TRBV28 with TRBJ2-7, with 7 bases lining up with TRBD1. CDR3 nucleotide sequence: TGTGCCAGCAGTTTAAGGGGGACAGTGGCCTACGAGCAGTACTTC. Amino acids: CASSLRGTVAYEQYF.